This entry lists 19 T cell receptor beta chains sequenced from one sample in a study of T cell responses to AZD1222 COVID-19 vaccine. Only in-frame clones appear in the TCRdb table, and some are missing; sequencing was by immunoSEQ multiplex PCR. Altogether 75,000 to 95,000 clones are present, about 85% being singletons, with the ten largest covering roughly an eighth. The source material was peripheral blood, sampled on day 0 of AZD1222 vaccination. Every receptor here comes from an adult in good health.

The V gene is TRBV7-9, the J gene TRBJ1-2; D is perhaps TRBD1 (5 bases). The germline CDR1 and CDR2 sequences are SEHNR and FQNEAQ (reference sequence). This CDR3 region has 14 residues. Trimming removed 7 bases at V and 8 bases at J, with 20 bases between. The CDR3 sequence is CASTLSGGEEGYTF. As DNA, the CDR3 is TGTGCCAGCACCCTCAGCGGGGGAGAAGAGGGCTACACCTTC. The variable domain in full, completed from reference TRBV7-9 and TRBJ1-2, reads DTGVSQNPRHKITKRGQNVTFRCDPISEHNRLYWYRQTLGQGPEFLTYFQNEAQLEKSRLLSDRFSAERPKGSFSTLEIQRTEQGDSAMYLCASTLSGGEEGYTFGSGTRLTVV.

This chain uses TRBV11-2 with TRBJ1-4, with D possibly matching TRBD1 (6 bases). This CDR3 region has 16 residues. Germline CDR1 SGHAT, CDR2 FQNNGV. V shed 5 bases and J shed 0 bases, with 13 bases lying between them. The CDR3 DNA reads TGTGCCAGCAGCGCCGGGACAAGAGCAACTAATGAAAAACTGTTTTTT. It translates to CASSAGTRATNEKLFF.

The chain is built from TRBV29-1 and TRBJ1-3; 7 bases are shared with TRBD1. In germline, CDR1 is SQVTM, CDR2 ANQGSEA. The J segment lost 0 bases and the V segment lost 4 bases, leaving 0 bases of the junction unmatched. This CDR3 has 13 amino acids. The CDR3 sequence is CSVGTGSGNTIYF. Written as DNA, the CDR3 is TGCAGCGTTGGGACAGGCTCTGGAAACACCATATATTTT.

The chain has TRBV6-6 and TRBJ2-7; D perhaps matches TRBD1 (5 bases). CDR3 size: 14 residues. Looked up from germline, CDR1 is MNHNY and CDR2 is SVGAGI (reference sequence). The V end lost 5 bases, the J end lost 6 bases, and 17 bases lay between the germline ends. CDR3 in amino acids: CASSPVGQISEQYF. CDR3 bases: TGTGCCAGCAGTCCGGTGGGGCAAATTTCCGAGCAGTACTTC.

CDR3 nucleotide sequence: TGTGCCAGCAGCCAGGGGTATAGCAATCAGCCCCAGCATTTT. It translates to CASSQGYSNQPQHF. The chain combines TRBV7-2 with TRBJ1-5; maybe TRBD1 (6 bases). The CDR3 has 14 amino acids. The germline V gene encodes CDR1 SGHTA and CDR2 FQGNSA. Trimming stripped 5 bases from V and 0 bases from J, with 8 bases between.

The chain has TRBV5-1 and TRBJ1-5; D is undetermined. V was trimmed by 0 bases and J by 5 bases, leaving 9 bases between them. Germline V gene data show CDR1 as SGHRS and CDR2 as YFSETQ. CDR3 size: 14 residues. The CDR3 loop is CASSLDGSDQPQHF. The DNA for the CDR3 is TGCGCCAGCAGCTTGGATGGGTCGGATCAGCCCCAGCATTTT.

The chain links TRBV3-1 (or the pseudogene TRBV3-2) to TRBJ1-6; D remains unclear. V gave up 1 base and J gave up 7 bases, with 5 bases separating them. CDR1 and CDR2 from the germline V gene are LGHDT and YNNKEL (reference sequence). CDR3 length equals 13 residues. CDR3 residues: CASSQAENSPLHF. CDR3 nucleotides: TGTGCCAGCAGCCAAGCGGAAAATTCACCCCTCCACTTT.

The V call is TRBV9, the J call TRBJ2-1; 11 positions agree with TRBD2. V lost 5 bases and J lost 0; bases outside the gene matches: 13. CDR1 and CDR2 from the germline V gene are SGDLS and YYNGEE. This CDR3 region has 19 residues. The CDR3 DNA follows: TGTGCCAGCAGTCGAACCACTAGCGGGGGTTGGAGCTCCTACAATGAGCAGTTCTTC. Encoded protein: CASSRTTSGGWSSYNEQFF.

V usage is TRBV7-2 and J usage is TRBJ2-7; no firm D call. The CDR3 runs to 14 residues. The V gene's germline CDR1 is SGHTA and CDR2 FQGNSA. V was trimmed by 1 base and J by 1 base, leaving 8 bases between them. CDR3 nucleotide sequence: TGTGCCAGCAGCTTAGAAACGTCTTCCTACGAGCAGTACTTC. It encodes CASSLETSSYEQYF.

The chain uses TRBV2 and TRBJ2-5, with 10 bases lining up with TRBD1. This CDR3 spans 13 amino acids. The V gene's germline CDR1 is SNHLY and CDR2 FYNNEI. With V trimmed by 5 bases and J by 4 bases, 1 base remained unmatched. CDR3: CASSWDRGETQYF. CDR3 nucleotide sequence: TGTGCCAGCAGTTGGGACAGGGGAGAGACCCAGTACTTC.

The rearrangement uses TRBV11-1 and TRBJ2-5, with 7 nucleotides matching TRBD1. V gave up 2 bases and J gave up 3 bases; unmatched junction bases: 6. CDR1 is SGHAT and CDR2 is FQDESV in the germline V gene (reference sequence). CDR3 length: 15 residues. CDR3 protein: CASSLWGQSKETQYF. The CDR3 region has the DNA TGTGCCAGCAGCTTATGGGGACAGTCAAAAGAGACCCAGTACTTC.

V usage is TRBV18 and J usage is TRBJ1-6; the D gene is possibly TRBD1 (6 bases). The CDR3 totals 17 residues. V was pared by 1 base and J by 7 bases, with 17 bases between. Germline V CDR1 and CDR2: KGHSH, LQKENI. The CDR3 is CASSPRGVSQGNSPLHF. CDR3 DNA sequence: TGTGCCAGCTCACCACGAGGGGTATCACAGGGCAATTCACCCCTCCACTTT.

The chain has TRBV15 and TRBJ2-7, with D possibly being TRBD1 (6 bases). CDR3 size: 14 residues. Germline values: CDR1 LNHNV, CDR2 YYDKDF (reference sequence). The V and J ends lost 1 base and 3 bases respectively, with 10 bases between them. CDR3 in DNA: TGTGCCACCAGCAGAGCAGGGGACGACTACGAGCAGTACTTC. As protein: CATSRAGDDYEQYF. The full variable domain, its missing parts supplied by reference TRBV15 and TRBJ2-7, is DAMVIQNPRYQVTQFGKPVTLSCSQTLNHNVMYWYQQKSSQAPKLLFHYYDKDFNNEADTPDNFQSRRPNTSFCFLDIRSPGLGDTAMYLCATSRAGDDYEQYFGPGTRLTVT.

The J gene is TRBJ1-6, the V gene TRBV28; 9 bases align to TRBD1. From germline, CDR1 is MDHEN and CDR2 SYDVKM. V trimming: 6 bases; J trimming: 7 bases; junction bases outside the gene matches: 7. This CDR3 spans 15 amino acids. CDR3 residues: CASSFRGQGNSPLHF. CDR3 in DNA: TGTGCCAGCAGCTTCAGGGGACAGGGAAATTCACCCCTCCACTTT.

The gene calls are TRBV5-4 and TRBJ1-4; 9 positions agree with TRBD1. The V gene end was trimmed by 0 bases and the J gene end by 6 bases; junction bases not matched to a gene: 9. Germline lookup yields CDR1 SGHNT and CDR2 YYREEE (reference sequence). This CDR3 is 17 amino acids long. CDR3 amino acids: CASSLVQGAGGYEKLFF. In nucleotides, the CDR3 is TGTGCCAGCAGCTTGGTACAGGGGGCTGGTGGGTATGAAAAACTGTTTTTT. Complete variable domain (other parts from reference TRBV5-4 and TRBJ1-4): ETGVTQSPTHLIKTRGQQVTLRCSSQSGHNTVSWYQQALGQGPQFIFQYYREEENGRGNFPPRFSGLQFPNYSSELNVNALELDDSALYLCASSLVQGAGGYEKLFFGSGTQLSVL.

This chain joins TRBV7-3 and TRBJ2-1; D gene ambiguous. Trimming left V 2 bases short and J 15 bases short, with 14 bases between. The CDR3 contains 12 residues. Germline V gene sequence: CDR1 SGHTA, CDR2 FQGTGA. Here the CDR3 reads CASSLSRSSLFF. As DNA, the CDR3 is TGTGCCAGCAGCTTATCAAGATCTTCACTGTTCTTC.

This clone was seen a single time. CDR3 nucleotides: TGTGCCACCAGCAGAGATGTTGGGGGGAATCAGCCCCAGCATTTT. Translated, it gives CATSRDVGGNQPQHF. The J gene is TRBJ1-5, the V gene TRBV15; perhaps TRBD1 as D (5 bases). This CDR3 has 15 residues. The V gene's germline CDR1 is LNHNV and CDR2 YYDKDF (reference sequence). V was clipped by 0 bases and J by 4 bases, with 10 bases between them.

The chain carries TRBV11-3 and TRBJ2-3; perhaps TRBD2 as D (5 bases). Germline V lookup: CDR1 SGHNT, CDR2 YENEEA. The CDR3 has 13 residues. V lost 1 base, J lost 3 bases, and 5 bases lay in between. DNA of the CDR3: TGTGCCAGCAGCTTAGGAGGGACAGATACGCAGTATTTT. Translation: CASSLGGTDTQYF. The variable domain in full, with the rest retrieved from reference TRBV11-3 and TRBJ2-3, is EAGVVQSPRYKIIEKKQPVAFWCNPISGHNTLYWYLQNLGQGPELLIRYENEEAVDDSQLPKDRFSAERLKGVDSTLKIQPAELGDSAVYLCASSLGGTDTQYFGPGTRLTVL.

The chain employs TRBV3-1 (or the pseudogene TRBV3-2) and TRBJ2-6; D is perhaps TRBD1 (5 bases). The ends were cut back, 2 bases at V and 0 bases at J, with 17 bases in the middle. This CDR3 spans 19 amino acids. From germline, CDR1 is LGHDT and CDR2 YNNKEL (reference sequence). This chain's CDR3 is CASSQNRGRVISGANVLTF. CDR3 DNA sequence: TGTGCCAGCAGCCAAAATAGGGGTCGGGTGATCTCTGGGGCCAACGTCCTGACTTTC.